The rows below give T cell receptor beta chains drawn from one sample of a study of Ad26.COV2.S vaccination and SARS-CoV-2 variants. Profiled with immunoSEQ multiplex PCR; TCRdb holds only in-frame clones, not every one. The sample lists approximately 400,000 clones, roughly four fifths occurring once. Sequenced material: peripheral blood, taken in a trial of Ad26.COV2.S vaccine versus placebo. These receptors originate from a person aged 18-65 years who received the Ad26.COV2.S COVID-19 vaccine or a placebo. Both conserved end residues are part of each CDR3. The order of the fields is D gene, J gene, V gene, clone size, CDR3 DNA, CDR3 protein. D genes are given only for firm matches. A clone size is listed for some rows: how often the clone was seen (once, few, many), or a class if it is expanded.

NA,TRBJ1-1,TRBV28,NA,TGTGCCAGCTCCAAGGTCCTGAACACTGAAGCTTTCTTT,CASSKVLNTEAFF
NA,TRBJ2-7,TRBV4-1,NA,TGCGCCAGCAGCCAAGTTGACAGCTATACCTACGAGCAGTACTTC,CASSQVDSYTYEQYF
NA,TRBJ1-5,TRBV6-6,few,TGTGCCAGCAGTTACCTCAGGTCAGGGGTTAATCAGCCCCAGCATTTT,CASSYLRSGVNQPQHF
NA,TRBJ2-7,TRBV6-5,NA,TGTGCCAGCAGTTCCCAGGGTTATTCCTACGAGCAGTACTTC,CASSSQGYSYEQYF
NA,TRBJ1-1,TRBV27,NA,TGTGCCAGCAGTTCCAACTACACTCTCCGGGGGGTCACTGAAGCTTTCTTT,CASSSNYTLRGVTEAFF
NA,TRBJ2-7,TRBV28,NA,TGTGCCAGCAGTTTACCACAGGGCCCTCCCTTAGTCGAGCAGTACTTC,CASSLPQGPPLVEQYF
TRBD1,TRBJ2-1,TRBV30,once,TGTGCCTGGAGTCGGGCAGGGGGCTCCTACAATGAGCAGTTCTTC,CAWSRAGGSYNEQFF
NA,TRBJ1-1,TRBV5-1,NA,TGCGCCAGCAGCCTGGGGGGGGGCGCGTCGTACACTGAAGCTTTCTTT,CASSLGGGASYTEAFF
NA,TRBJ1-1,TRBV20-1,NA,TGCAGTTTAGGGGGGGGTTCCCAAGCTTTCTTT,CSLGGGSQAFF
TRBD2,TRBJ2-7,TRBV14,NA,TGTGCCAGCAGCCGGGGGGGGTCCGGCTACTACGAGCAGTACTTC,CASSRGGSGYYEQYF
TRBD1,TRBJ1-1,TRBV30,NA,TGTGCCTGGAGTGTACAGGGGGCGGGTAACACTGAAGCTTTCTTT,CAWSVQGAGNTEAFF
TRBD1,TRBJ1-4,TRBV5-5,few,TGTGCCAGCAGCTTCGGGACAGGGGGCCGCGGGACTAATGAAAAACTGTTTTTT,CASSFGTGGRGTNEKLFF
NA,TRBJ1-6,TRBV27,few,TGTGCCAGCAGTTACCGGTATAATTCACCCCTCCACTTT,CASSYRYNSPLHF
TRBD1,TRBJ2-7,TRBV30,NA,TGTGCCTGCTACCGACGGGACAGGTTCAACGAGCAGTACTTC,CACYRRDRFNEQYF
TRBD1,TRBJ2-1,TRBV7-7,few,TGTGCCAGCAGCTTGGGACAGGGGGCCTACAATGAGCAGTTCTTC,CASSLGQGAYNEQFF
NA,TRBJ2-7,TRBV10-2,once,TGCGCCAGCAGGTTCGGATACTCCTACGAGCAGTACTTC,CASRFGYSYEQYF
NA,TRBJ2-7,TRBV12-3/TRBV12-4,NA,TGTGCCAGCAGACCTCAGGGTGAGGAGCAGTACTTC,CASRPQGEEQYF
NA,TRBJ1-5,TRBV19,once,TGTGCCTCGGGGTGGAGGGTCTCCAATCAGCCCCAGCATTTT,CASGWRVSNQPQHF
TRBD1,TRBJ1-2,TRBV6-2/TRBV6-3,NA,TGTGCCAGCAGTGCGATACAGGGGATTGACTATGGCTACACCTTC,CASSAIQGIDYGYTF
NA,TRBJ1-5,TRBV7-2,NA,TGTGCCAGCAGCGCCATGATCAGCAATCAGCCCCAGCATTTT,CASSAMISNQPQHF
NA,TRBJ2-7,TRBV6-5,NA,TGTGCCAGCAGTTATTTCGAGGGGGGAGAGCAGTACTTC,CASSYFEGGEQYF
NA,TRBJ2-1,TRBV25-1,NA,TGTGCCAGCAGTCTCTACAATGAGCAGTTCTTC,CASSLYNEQFF
NA,TRBJ2-5,TRBV11-2,NA,TGTGCCAGCAGCTTAGCTCGCTCAACGGGCGGAGAGACCCAGTACTTC,CASSLARSTGGETQYF